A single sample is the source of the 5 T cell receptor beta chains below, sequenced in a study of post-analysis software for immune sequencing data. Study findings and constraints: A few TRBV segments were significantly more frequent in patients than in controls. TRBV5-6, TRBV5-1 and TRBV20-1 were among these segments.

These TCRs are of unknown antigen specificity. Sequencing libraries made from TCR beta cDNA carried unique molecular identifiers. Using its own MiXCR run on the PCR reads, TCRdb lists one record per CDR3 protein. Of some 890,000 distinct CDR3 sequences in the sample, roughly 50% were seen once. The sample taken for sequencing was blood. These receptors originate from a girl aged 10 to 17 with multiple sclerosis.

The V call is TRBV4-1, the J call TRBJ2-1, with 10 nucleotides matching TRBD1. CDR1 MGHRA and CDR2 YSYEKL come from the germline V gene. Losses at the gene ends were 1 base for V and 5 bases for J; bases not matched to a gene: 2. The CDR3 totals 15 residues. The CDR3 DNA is TGCGCCAGCAGCCAAGGGGACAGGGGAAACAATGAGCAGTTCTTC. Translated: CASSQGDRGNNEQFF.

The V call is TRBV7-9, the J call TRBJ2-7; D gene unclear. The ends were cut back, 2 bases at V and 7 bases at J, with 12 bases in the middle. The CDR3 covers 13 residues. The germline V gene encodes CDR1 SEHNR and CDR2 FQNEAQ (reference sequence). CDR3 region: CASSLSPLREQYF. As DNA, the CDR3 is TGTGCCAGCAGCTTATCCCCTTTAAGGGAGCAGTACTTC.

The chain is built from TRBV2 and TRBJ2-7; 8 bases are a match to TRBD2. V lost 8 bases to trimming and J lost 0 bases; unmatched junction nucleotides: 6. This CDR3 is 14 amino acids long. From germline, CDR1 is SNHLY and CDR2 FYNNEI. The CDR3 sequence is CASSRGRSSYEQYF. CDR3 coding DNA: TGTGCCAGCTCCCGCGGGAGGAGCTCCTACGAGCAGTACTTC. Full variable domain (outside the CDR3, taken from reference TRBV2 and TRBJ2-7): EPEVTQTPSHQVTQMGQEVILRCVPISNHLYFYWYRQILGQKVEFLVSFYNNEISEKSEIFDDQFSVERPDGSNFTLKIRSTKLEDSAMYFCASSRGRSSYEQYFGPGTRLTVT.

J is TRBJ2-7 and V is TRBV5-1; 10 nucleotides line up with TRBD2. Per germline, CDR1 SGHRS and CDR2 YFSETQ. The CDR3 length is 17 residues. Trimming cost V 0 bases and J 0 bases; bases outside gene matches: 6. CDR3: CASSLGKAGGSSYEQYF. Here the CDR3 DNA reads TGCGCCAGCAGCTTGGGAAAAGCGGGAGGGAGCTCCTACGAGCAGTACTTC.

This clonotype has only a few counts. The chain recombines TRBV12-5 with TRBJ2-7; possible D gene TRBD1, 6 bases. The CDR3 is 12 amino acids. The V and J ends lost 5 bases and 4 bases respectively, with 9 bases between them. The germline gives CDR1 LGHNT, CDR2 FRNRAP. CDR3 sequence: CASGRGSYEQYF. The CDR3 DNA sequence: TGTGCTAGTGGTAGGGGGTCATACGAGCAGTACTTC.